These 3 T cell receptor beta chains share one sample of origin, sequenced in a study of T cells in Graves' hyperthyroidism and ophthalmopathy. From RNA transcripts, TCR beta CDR3 regions were amplified. TCR CDR3 underwent first-round RT-PCR with the HTBI primer set. TCRdb reanalysed the multiplex PCR reads using MiXCR and keeps one entry per CDR3 protein. The sample carries about 360,000 distinct CDR3 sequences, roughly 13% recorded once. Sequences were obtained from blood. All receptors come from a woman under 30 with Graves' hyperthyroidism.

This clonotype was recorded at least ten times. The chain has TRBV7-2 and TRBJ1-5, with 9 bases matching TRBD1. J was trimmed by 6 bases and V by 4 bases; bases with no gene match: 1. CDR1 SGHTA and CDR2 FQGNSA come from the germline V gene. The CDR3 covers 13 residues. CDR3 coding DNA: TGTGCCAGCAGCTCGGACAGGGGTCAGCCCCAGCATTTT. Translated, it gives CASSSDRGQPQHF.

This clonotype was recorded many times. The chain combines TRBV12-3 or TRBV12-4 with TRBJ2-7, with D perhaps matching TRBD1 (6 bases). This CDR3 has 14 amino acids. V shed 6 bases and J shed 1 base, with 13 bases lying between them. CDR3 loop: CASSYGTQSYEQYF. As DNA, the CDR3 is TGTGCCAGCAGCTATGGGACACAATCCTACGAGCAGTACTTC.

This clonotype has at least ten counts. The DNA of the CDR3 is TGCAGCGTGACCCGACAGGACGAGCAGTACTTC. Its translation: CSVTRQDEQYF. V gene TRBV29-1 combines with J gene TRBJ2-7; D might be TRBD1 (6 bases). The length of the CDR3 is 11 residues. Germline CDR1 is SQVTM and CDR2 is ANQGSEA. The ends were cut back, 6 bases at V and 5 bases at J, with 11 bases in the middle.